Each of the 21 T cell receptor beta chains below was sequenced from the same sample in a study of response to subunit inactivated influenza vaccine. From the RT-PCR reads, TCRdb called clonotypes with MiXCR, one entry per CDR3 protein. The sample records 750,000 to 850,000 distinct CDR3 sequences, approximately 18% being singletons. Specimen: PBMCs from blood, collected 5 days after vaccination. The receptors were sampled from a man aged 45 to 65 who received an inactivated influenza vaccine.

This clonotype was counted at least ten times. The genes are TRBV6-1 and TRBJ2-3; 7 nucleotides align to TRBD2. There are 15 residues in the CDR3. Germline CDR1 and CDR2: MNHNS and SASEGT. Unmatched junction bases numbered 6, after V lost 6 bases and J lost 0 bases. CDR3 in amino acids: CASRGIAGSTDTQYF. CDR3 DNA: TGTGCCAGCAGAGGGATAGCGGGTAGCACAGATACGCAGTATTTT.

Ten or more counts support this clonotype. The rearrangement uses TRBV7-2 and TRBJ2-5; D is uncertain. The V end lost 1 base, the J end lost 5 bases, and 8 bases lay between the germline ends. Germline V gives CDR1 SGHTA, CDR2 FQGNSA. The CDR3 is made up of 13 amino acids. The CDR3 is CASSLGVLETQYF. Written as DNA, the CDR3 is TGTGCCAGCAGCTTAGGAGTCCTGGAGACCCAGTACTTC. The complete variable domain, with remaining parts taken from reference TRBV7-2 and TRBJ2-5, reads GAGVSQSPSNKVTEKGKDVELRCDPISGHTALYWYRQSLGQGLEFLIYFQGNSAPDKSGLPSDRFSAERTGGSVSTLTIQRTQQEDSAVYLCASSLGVLETQYFGPGTRLLVL.

The V and J genes are TRBV10-3 and TRBJ2-5, with no clear D. Germline V gene data show CDR1 as ENHRY and CDR2 as SYGVKD. This CDR3 is built from 16 residues. V gave up 2 bases and J gave up 1 base, with 14 bases separating them. This CDR3 reads CAISEMGSLPQETQYF. CDR3 coding DNA: TGTGCCATCAGTGAGATGGGAAGTCTACCCCAAGAGACCCAGTACTTC.

This sequence joins TRBV7-3 and TRBJ2-7; D is perhaps TRBD2 (5 bases). The CDR3 has 13 residues. V was cut by 5 bases and J by 7 bases, with 15 bases left in between. CDR1 is SGHTA and CDR2 is FQGTGA in the germline V gene. For the CDR3, the DNA is TGTGCCAGCAGCCCCTTCGGGAAGCGGGAGCAGTACTTC. Protein: CASSPFGKREQYF.

A few counts support this clonotype. J is TRBJ2-7 and V is TRBV4-3; 7 bases are shared with TRBD1. CDR1 is LGHNA, CDR2 YSLEER, per germline. The CDR3 length is 15 residues. The V and J ends lost 3 bases and 3 bases, in that order; junction bases with no gene match: 8. The CDR3 loop is CASSHYPGQHYEQYF. The CDR3 DNA reads as TGCGCCAGCAGCCATTACCCGGGACAGCACTACGAGCAGTACTTC.

This clonotype has only a few counts. The V and J genes are TRBV3-1 and TRBJ2-5, with TRBD2 identical over 10 bases. This CDR3 region has 17 residues. Germline CDR1 LGHDT, CDR2 YNNKEL (reference sequence). J lost 5 bases, V lost 6 bases, and 15 bases had no gene match. For the CDR3, the DNA is TGTGCCAGCAGACGTCTAGCGGGGGCCTCAACAGAGGAGACCCAGTACTTC. Translated, it gives CASRRLAGASTEETQYF.

V gene TRBV10-3 combines with J gene TRBJ2-5; maybe TRBD2 (6 bases). Germline CDR1 ENHRY, CDR2 SYGVKD. V gave up 2 bases and J gave up 5 bases, with 12 bases separating them. The CDR3 extends over 14 amino acids. CDR3 nucleotide sequence: TGTGCCATCAGTGAGAGTGCTCGGGGGGAGACCCAGTACTTC. It specifies CAISESARGETQYF.

The rearrangement uses TRBV7-2 and TRBJ2-5; D is undetermined. The V gene lost 5 bases and the J gene lost 5 bases, with 18 bases spanning the gap. CDR1 is SGHTA and CDR2 is FQGNSA in the germline V gene. The CDR3 consists of 15 residues. DNA for the CDR3: TGTGCCAGCAGCCCACCGTCGGGCCTAGGGGAGACCCAGTACTTC. It codes for CASSPPSGLGETQYF. The full variable domain, rest sourced from reference TRBV7-2 and TRBJ2-5, is GAGVSQSPSNKVTEKGKDVELRCDPISGHTALYWYRQSLGQGLEFLIYFQGNSAPDKSGLPSDRFSAERTGGSVSTLTIQRTQQEDSAVYLCASSPPSGLGETQYFGPGTRLLVL.

This clonotype was detected a few times. The chain links TRBV6-5 to TRBJ2-1; TRBD2 matches at 7 bases. CDR1 is MNHEY and CDR2 is SVGAGI in the germline V gene. This CDR3 is 18 amino acids long. V trimming: 1 base; J trimming: 7 bases; junction bases outside the gene matches: 16. CDR3 region: CASSYLASSGPAWNEQFF. CDR3 coding DNA: TGTGCCAGCAGTTACTTAGCCTCTAGCGGCCCAGCCTGGAATGAGCAGTTCTTC.

The J gene is TRBJ2-5, the V gene TRBV15; D gene ambiguous. Trimming removed 5 bases at V and 5 bases at J, with 15 bases between. Germline CDR1 is LNHNV and CDR2 is YYDKDF (reference sequence). The CDR3 is made up of 14 amino acids. This CDR3 is CATSSLGRPETQYF. CDR3 in DNA: TGTGCCACCAGCTCCCTCGGTCGCCCGGAGACCCAGTACTTC.

The rearrangement uses TRBV20-1 and TRBJ2-7; 8 bases match TRBD1. The germline CDR1 and CDR2 sequences are DFQATT and SNEGSKA (reference sequence). The CDR3 contains 13 residues. The DNA of the CDR3 is TGCAGCCATAGGACAGGGAGCTCCTACGAGCAGTACTTC. Protein sequence: CSHRTGSSYEQYF.

The genes are TRBV12-3 or TRBV12-4 and TRBJ1-1; no clear D gene. Trimming removed 0 bases from V and 5 bases from J, with 16 bases in between. The CDR3 extends over 16 amino acids. For the CDR3, the DNA is TGTGCCAGCAGTTTAGCGGGTCCTCCTGGTGGGACTGAAGCTTTCTTT. This translates into CASSLAGPPGGTEAFF.

In its sample, this clonotype was seen many times. The chain employs TRBV20-1 and TRBJ2-7; D is undetermined. The germline V gene has CDR1 DFQATT and CDR2 SNEGSKA (reference sequence). V was trimmed by 3 bases and J by 5 bases, leaving 8 bases between them. This CDR3 region has 11 residues. The CDR3 here is CSASPTHEQYF. Here the CDR3 DNA reads TGCAGTGCTAGTCCCACCCACGAGCAGTACTTC.

This clonotype was detected many times. The V call is TRBV10-3, the J call TRBJ2-7, with D perhaps matching TRBD1 (6 bases). The CDR3 is 12 amino acids. Trimming stripped 8 bases from V and 5 bases from J, with 13 bases between. In germline, CDR1 is ENHRY, CDR2 SYGVKD. The CDR3 sequence is CAIASQGHEQYF. DNA for the CDR3: TGTGCCATCGCGAGCCAGGGGCACGAGCAGTACTTC.

The chain carries TRBV6-5 and TRBJ1-4, with D tentatively TRBD1 (5 bases). This CDR3 comprises 14 residues. The V end lost 0 bases, the J end lost 8 bases, and 10 bases lay between the germline ends. CDR1 is MNHEY, CDR2 SVGAGI, per germline. CDR3 amino acids: CASSYSIRGEKLFF. The CDR3 DNA is TGTGCCAGCAGTTACTCGATCCGGGGCGAAAAACTGTTTTTT.

This clonotype was seen a few times. CDR3 in DNA: TGTGCCAGCAGTGAATTGGGGGCAGGTCTTTACGAGCAGTACTTC. Its translation is CASSELGAGLYEQYF. The V and J genes are TRBV2 and TRBJ2-7; D may be TRBD1 (6 bases). Germline V gives CDR1 SNHLY, CDR2 FYNNEI. This CDR3 region has 15 residues. Trimming took off 2 bases at V and 4 bases at J, with 15 bases between the two ends.

V is TRBV29-1 and J is TRBJ1-1; perhaps TRBD1 as D (6 bases). V gave up 5 bases and J gave up 0 bases, with 13 bases separating them. The germline CDR1 and CDR2 sequences are SQVTM and ANQGSEA. The CDR3 totals 14 residues. This CDR3 is CSVLLDRLNTEAFF. The DNA of the CDR3 is TGCAGCGTTTTACTCGACAGGCTGAACACTGAAGCTTTCTTT.

The chain carries TRBV6-2 or TRBV6-3 and TRBJ2-7; D unresolved. The CDR3 is made up of 12 amino acids. The germline V and J ends were trimmed by 5 bases and 0 bases, with 5 bases remaining between them. Germline-derived CDR1 and CDR2 are MNHEY and SVGEGT. The CDR3 DNA reads as TGTGCCAGCAGTCCTTACTCCTACGAGCAGTACTTC. It is translated as CASSPYSYEQYF.

The chain joins TRBV10-3 to TRBJ2-1; TRBD1 might be the D (6 bases). CDR1 and CDR2 from the germline V gene are ENHRY and SYGVKD. The CDR3 loop spans 15 amino acids. V lost 3 bases and J 10 bases, leaving 19 bases between the germline ends. The DNA for the CDR3 is TGTGCCATCAGTGAATTAGGGGGAGAGCTCAGCGAGCAGTTCTTC. This translates into CAISELGGELSEQFF.

This chain joins TRBV5-1 and TRBJ2-5, with D perhaps TRBD2 (7 bases). The V and J ends lost 5 bases and 5 bases respectively, with 19 bases between them. This CDR3 contains 15 residues. The germline V gene has CDR1 SGHRS and CDR2 YFSETQ. CDR3 amino acids: CASRGAGHPTETQYF. CDR3 nucleotide sequence: TGCGCCAGCAGGGGAGCGGGACACCCAACGGAGACCCAGTACTTC.

The V call is TRBV5-1, the J call TRBJ2-2; tentatively, D is TRBD2 (6 bases). Trimming pared 2 bases from V and 4 bases from J, leaving 9 bases between. CDR1 is SGHRS and CDR2 is YFSETQ in the germline V gene. The CDR3 has 14 amino acids. DNA of the CDR3: TGCGCCAGCAGCTTTGGAGGGACCACCGGGGAGCTGTTTTTT. The encoded protein is CASSFGGTTGELFF.